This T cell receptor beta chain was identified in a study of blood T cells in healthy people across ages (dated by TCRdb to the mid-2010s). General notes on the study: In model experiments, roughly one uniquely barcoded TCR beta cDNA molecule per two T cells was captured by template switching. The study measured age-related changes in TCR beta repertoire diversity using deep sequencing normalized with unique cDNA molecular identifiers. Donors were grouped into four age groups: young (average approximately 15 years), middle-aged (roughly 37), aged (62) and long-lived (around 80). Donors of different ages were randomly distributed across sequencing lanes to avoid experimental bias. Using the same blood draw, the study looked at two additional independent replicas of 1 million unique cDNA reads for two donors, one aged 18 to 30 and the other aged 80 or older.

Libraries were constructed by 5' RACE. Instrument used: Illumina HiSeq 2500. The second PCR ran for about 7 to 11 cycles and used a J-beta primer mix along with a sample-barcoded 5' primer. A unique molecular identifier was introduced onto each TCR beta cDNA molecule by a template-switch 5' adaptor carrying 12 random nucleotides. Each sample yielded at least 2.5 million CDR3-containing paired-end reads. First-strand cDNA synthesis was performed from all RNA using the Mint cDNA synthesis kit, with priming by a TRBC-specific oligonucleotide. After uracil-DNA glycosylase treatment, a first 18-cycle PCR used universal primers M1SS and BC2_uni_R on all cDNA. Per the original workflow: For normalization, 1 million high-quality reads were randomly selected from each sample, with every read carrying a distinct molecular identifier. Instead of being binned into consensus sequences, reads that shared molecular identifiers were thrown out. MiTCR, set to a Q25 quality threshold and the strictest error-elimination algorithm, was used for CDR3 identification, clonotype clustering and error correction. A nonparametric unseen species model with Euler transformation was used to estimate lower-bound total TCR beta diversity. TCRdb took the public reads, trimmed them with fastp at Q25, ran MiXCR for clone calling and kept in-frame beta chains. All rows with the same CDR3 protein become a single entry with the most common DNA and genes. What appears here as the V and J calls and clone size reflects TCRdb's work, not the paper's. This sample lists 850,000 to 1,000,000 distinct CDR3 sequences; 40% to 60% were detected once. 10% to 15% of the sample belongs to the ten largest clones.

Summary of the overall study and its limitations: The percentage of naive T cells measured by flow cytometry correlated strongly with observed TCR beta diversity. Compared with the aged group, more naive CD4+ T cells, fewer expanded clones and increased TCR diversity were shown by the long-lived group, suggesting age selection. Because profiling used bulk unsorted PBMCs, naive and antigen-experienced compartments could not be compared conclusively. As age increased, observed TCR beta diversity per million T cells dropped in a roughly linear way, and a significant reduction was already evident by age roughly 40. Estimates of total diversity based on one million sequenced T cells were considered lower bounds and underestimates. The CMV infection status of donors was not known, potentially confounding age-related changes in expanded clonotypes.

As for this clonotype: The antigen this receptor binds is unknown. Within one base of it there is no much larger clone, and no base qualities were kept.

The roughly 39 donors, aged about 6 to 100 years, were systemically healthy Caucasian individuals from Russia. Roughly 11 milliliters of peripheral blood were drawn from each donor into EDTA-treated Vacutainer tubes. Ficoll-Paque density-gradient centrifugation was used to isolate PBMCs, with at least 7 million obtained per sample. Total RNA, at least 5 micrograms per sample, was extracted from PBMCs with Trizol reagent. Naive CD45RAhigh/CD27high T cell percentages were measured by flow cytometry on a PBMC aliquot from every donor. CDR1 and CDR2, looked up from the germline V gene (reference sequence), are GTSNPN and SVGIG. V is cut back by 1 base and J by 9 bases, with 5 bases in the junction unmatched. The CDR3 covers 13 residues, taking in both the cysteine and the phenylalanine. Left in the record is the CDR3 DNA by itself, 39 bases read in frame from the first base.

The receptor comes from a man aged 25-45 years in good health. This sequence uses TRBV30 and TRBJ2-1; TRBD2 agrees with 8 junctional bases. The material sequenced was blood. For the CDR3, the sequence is CAWSAGLVLEQFF. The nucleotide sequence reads TGTGCCTGGAGTGCGGGACTAGTTCTTGAGCAGTTCTTC.